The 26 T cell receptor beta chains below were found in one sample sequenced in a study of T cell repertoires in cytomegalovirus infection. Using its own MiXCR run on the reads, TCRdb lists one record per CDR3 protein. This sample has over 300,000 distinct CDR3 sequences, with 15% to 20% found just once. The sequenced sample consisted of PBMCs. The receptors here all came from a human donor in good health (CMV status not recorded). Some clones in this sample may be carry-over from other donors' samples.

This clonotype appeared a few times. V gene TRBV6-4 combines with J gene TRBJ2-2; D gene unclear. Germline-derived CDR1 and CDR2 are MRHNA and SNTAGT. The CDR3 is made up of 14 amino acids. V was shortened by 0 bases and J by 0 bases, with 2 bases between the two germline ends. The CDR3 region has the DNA TGTGCCAGCAGTGACTCTACGAACACCGGGGAGCTGTTTTTT. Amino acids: CASSDSTNTGELFF.

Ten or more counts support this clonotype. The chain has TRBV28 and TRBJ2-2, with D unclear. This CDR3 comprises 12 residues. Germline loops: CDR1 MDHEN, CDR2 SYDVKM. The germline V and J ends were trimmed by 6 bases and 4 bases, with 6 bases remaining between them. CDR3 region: CASSLATGELFF. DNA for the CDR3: TGTGCCAGCAGCTTAGCCACCGGGGAGCTGTTTTTT.

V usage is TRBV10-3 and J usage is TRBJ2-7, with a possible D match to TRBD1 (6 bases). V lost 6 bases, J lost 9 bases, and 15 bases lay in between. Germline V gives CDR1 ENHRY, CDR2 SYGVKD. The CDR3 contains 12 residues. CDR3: CAISQDSGSQYF. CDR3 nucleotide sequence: TGTGCCATCAGCCAGGACAGTGGATCGCAGTACTTC.

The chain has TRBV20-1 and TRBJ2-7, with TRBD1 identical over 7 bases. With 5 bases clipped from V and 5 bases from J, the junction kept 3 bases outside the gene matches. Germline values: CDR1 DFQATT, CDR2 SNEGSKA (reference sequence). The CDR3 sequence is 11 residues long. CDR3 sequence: CSADRVHEQYF. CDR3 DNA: TGCAGTGCTGACAGGGTCCACGAGCAGTACTTC.

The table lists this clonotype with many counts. CDR3 nucleotide sequence: TGTGCCAGCAGTTTGACTAGCGGGGGGTTCACAGATACGCAGTATTTT. It codes for CASSLTSGGFTDTQYF. This rearrangement joins TRBV12-3 or TRBV12-4 to TRBJ2-3; 13 nucleotides agree with TRBD2. The V gene end was trimmed by 3 bases and the J gene end by 2 bases; junction bases not matched to a gene: 2. CDR3 size: 16 residues.

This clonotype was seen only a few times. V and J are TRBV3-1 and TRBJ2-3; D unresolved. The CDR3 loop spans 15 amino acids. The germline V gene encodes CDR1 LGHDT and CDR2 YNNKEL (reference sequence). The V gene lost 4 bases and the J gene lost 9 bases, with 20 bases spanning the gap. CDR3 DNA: TGTGCCAGCAGCCCGCTTGGGTACAAGACAACGACGCAGTATTTT. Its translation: CASSPLGYKTTTQYF.

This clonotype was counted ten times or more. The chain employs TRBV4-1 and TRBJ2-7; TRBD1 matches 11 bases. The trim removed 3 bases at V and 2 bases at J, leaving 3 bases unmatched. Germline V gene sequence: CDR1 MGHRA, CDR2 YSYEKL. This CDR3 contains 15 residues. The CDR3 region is CASSQRGQGAYEQYF. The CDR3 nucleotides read TGCGCCAGCAGCCAGCGGGGACAGGGGGCCTACGAGCAGTACTTC.

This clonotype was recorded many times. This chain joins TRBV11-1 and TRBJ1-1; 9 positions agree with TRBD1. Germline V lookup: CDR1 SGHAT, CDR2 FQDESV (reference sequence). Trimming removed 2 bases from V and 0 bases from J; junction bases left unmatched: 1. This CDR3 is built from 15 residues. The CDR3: CASSLNRGLNTEAFF. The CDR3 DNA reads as TGTGCCAGCAGCTTAAACAGGGGGCTGAACACTGAAGCTTTCTTT.

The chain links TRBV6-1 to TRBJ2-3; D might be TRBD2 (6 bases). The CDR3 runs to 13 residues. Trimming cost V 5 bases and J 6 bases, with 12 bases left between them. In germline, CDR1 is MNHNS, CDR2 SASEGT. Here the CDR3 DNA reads TGTGCCAGCAGTTCGGGGGTTAGCGATACGCAGTATTTT. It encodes CASSSGVSDTQYF.

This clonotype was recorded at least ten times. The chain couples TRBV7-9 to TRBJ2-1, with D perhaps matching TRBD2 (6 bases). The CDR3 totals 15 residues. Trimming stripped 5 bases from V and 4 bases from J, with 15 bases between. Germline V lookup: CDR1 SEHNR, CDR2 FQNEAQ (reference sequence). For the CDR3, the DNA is TGTGCCAGCAGCAGTTCTAGCGCGGGTTACAATGAGCAGTTCTTC. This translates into CASSSSSAGYNEQFF.

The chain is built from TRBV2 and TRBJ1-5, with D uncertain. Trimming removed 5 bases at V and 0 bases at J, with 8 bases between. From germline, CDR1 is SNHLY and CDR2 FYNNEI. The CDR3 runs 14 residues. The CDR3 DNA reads TGTGCCAGCAGTCGCATTAATAGCAATCAGCCCCAGCATTTT. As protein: CASSRINSNQPQHF.

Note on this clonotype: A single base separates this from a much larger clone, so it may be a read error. The CDR3 here is CASSPVSHNEQFF. CDR3 bases: TGTGCCAGCAGCCCGGTATCGCACAATGAGCAGTTCTTC. The chain is built from TRBV7-2 and TRBJ2-1; D not certain. Deletions cut 5 bases from V and 5 bases from J, with 10 bases between. The CDR3 sequence is 13 residues long. The germline V gene has CDR1 SGHTA and CDR2 FQGNSA.

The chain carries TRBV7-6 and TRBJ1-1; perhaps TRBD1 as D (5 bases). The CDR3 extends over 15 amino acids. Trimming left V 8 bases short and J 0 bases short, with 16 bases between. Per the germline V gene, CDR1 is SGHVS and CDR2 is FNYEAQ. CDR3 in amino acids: CASEKGVVLNTEAFF. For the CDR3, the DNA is TGTGCCAGCGAAAAAGGGGTCGTACTGAACACTGAAGCTTTCTTT.

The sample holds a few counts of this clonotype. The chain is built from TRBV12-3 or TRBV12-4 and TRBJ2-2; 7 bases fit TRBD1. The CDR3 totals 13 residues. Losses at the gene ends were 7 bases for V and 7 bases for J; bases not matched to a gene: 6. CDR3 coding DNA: TGTGCCAGCATAGAAGGGGGCGTCGGGGAGCTGTTTTTT. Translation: CASIEGGVGELFF.

The DNA of the CDR3 is TGCAGTGCTAGAGACCTAAAACCATCCTATGGCTACACCTTC. Protein sequence: CSARDLKPSYGYTF. The chain uses TRBV20-1 and TRBJ1-2; D gene unclear. V was trimmed by 0 bases and J by 4 bases, leaving 12 bases between them. The CDR3 contains 14 residues. The V gene's germline CDR1 is DFQATT and CDR2 SNEGSKA (reference sequence).

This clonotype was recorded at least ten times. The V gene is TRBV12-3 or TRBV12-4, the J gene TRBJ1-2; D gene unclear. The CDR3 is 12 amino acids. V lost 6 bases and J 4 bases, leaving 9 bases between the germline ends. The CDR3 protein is CASSPLSYGYTF. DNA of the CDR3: TGTGCCAGCAGCCCCTTAAGCTATGGCTACACCTTC.

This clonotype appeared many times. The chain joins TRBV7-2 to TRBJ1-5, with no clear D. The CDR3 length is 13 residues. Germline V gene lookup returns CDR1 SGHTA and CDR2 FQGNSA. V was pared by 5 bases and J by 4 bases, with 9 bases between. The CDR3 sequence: CASSMGVNQPQHF. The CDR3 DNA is TGTGCCAGCAGCATGGGAGTTAATCAGCCCCAGCATTTT.

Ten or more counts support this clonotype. The CDR3 coding sequence is TGTGCCAGCAGCCAAGTCACAGGGACCTATGGCTACACCTTC. It specifies CASSQVTGTYGYTF. The J gene is TRBJ1-2, the V gene TRBV7-2; TRBD1 is a possible D gene (6 bases). Germline V gene sequence: CDR1 SGHTA, CDR2 FQGNSA. Trimming pared 5 bases from V and 4 bases from J, leaving 14 bases between. CDR3 length: 14 residues.

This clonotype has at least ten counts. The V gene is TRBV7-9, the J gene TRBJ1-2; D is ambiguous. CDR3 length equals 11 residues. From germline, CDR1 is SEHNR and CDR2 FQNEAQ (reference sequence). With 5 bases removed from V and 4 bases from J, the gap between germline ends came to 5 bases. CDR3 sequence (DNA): TGTGCCAGCAGCCCCGCCTATGGCTACACCTTC. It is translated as CASSPAYGYTF.

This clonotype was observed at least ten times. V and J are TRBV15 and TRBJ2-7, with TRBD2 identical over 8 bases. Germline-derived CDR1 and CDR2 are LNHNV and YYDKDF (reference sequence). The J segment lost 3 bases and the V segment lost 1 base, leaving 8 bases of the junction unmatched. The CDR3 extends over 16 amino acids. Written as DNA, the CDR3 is TGTGCCACCAGCAGAGGTCAAGCGGGGGAGGGCTACGAGCAGTACTTC. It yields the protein CATSRGQAGEGYEQYF.

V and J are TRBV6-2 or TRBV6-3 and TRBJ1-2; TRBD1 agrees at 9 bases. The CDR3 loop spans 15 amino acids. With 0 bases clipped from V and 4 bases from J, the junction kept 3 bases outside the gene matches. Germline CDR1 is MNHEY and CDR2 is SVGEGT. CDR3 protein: CASSYSGQGTYGYTF. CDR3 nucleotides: TGTGCCAGCAGTTACTCGGGACAGGGTACCTATGGCTACACCTTC.

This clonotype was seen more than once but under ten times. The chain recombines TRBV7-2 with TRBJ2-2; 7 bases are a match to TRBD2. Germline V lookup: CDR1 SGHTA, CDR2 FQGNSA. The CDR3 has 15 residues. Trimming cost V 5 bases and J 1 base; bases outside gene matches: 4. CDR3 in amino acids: CASSAGLQNTGELFF. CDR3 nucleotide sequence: TGTGCCAGCAGCGCGGGACTACAGAACACCGGGGAGCTGTTTTTT.

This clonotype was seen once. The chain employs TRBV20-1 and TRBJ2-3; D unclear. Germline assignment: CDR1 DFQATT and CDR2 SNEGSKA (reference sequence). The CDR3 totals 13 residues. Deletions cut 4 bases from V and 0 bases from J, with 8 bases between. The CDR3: CSAKTESTDTQYF. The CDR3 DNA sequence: TGCAGTGCTAAGACGGAGAGCACAGATACGCAGTATTTT.

The chain's CDR3 is CASSRDRVPDTQYF. CDR3 bases: TGTGCCAGCAGCCGGGACAGGGTCCCAGATACGCAGTATTTT. V and J are TRBV5-8 and TRBJ2-3; 9 bases agree with TRBD1. Unmatched junction bases numbered 4, after V lost 4 bases and J lost 4 bases. The CDR3 runs to 14 residues. Looked up from germline, CDR1 is SGHTS and CDR2 is YDEGEE.

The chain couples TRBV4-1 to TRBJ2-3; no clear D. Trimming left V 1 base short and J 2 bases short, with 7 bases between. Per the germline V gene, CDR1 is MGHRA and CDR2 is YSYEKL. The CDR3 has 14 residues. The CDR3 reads CASSQALTTDTQYF. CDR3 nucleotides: TGCGCCAGCAGCCAAGCGCTCACCACAGATACGCAGTATTTT.

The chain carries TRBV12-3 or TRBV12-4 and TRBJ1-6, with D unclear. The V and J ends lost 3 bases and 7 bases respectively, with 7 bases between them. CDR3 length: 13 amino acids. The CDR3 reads CASSFNRNSPLHF. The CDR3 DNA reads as TGTGCCAGCAGTTTTAACCGGAATTCACCCCTCCACTTT.